The entry that follows covers one T cell receptor (beta chain) sequence. The CDR3 has 15 amino acids. Germline-derived CDR1 and CDR2 are LGHNA and YSLEER. V was clipped by 3 bases and J by 5 bases; unmatched bases: 7. The sample comes from a study of blood T cell repertoires in COVID-19. Source study methods: Estimates of nucleated cell counts were drawn from the amplification of reference gene primers. TCRdb's table, derived via immunoSEQ multiplex PCR, lists solely in-frame clones and lacks some. The D gene and trimming were derived from the DNA, and the V and J assignments and clone size from that table. The sample holds 250,000 to 350,000 clones, around 89% seen once.

The TCR sequence derives from a woman aged 60 to 75 with acute or convalescent COVID-19. The rearrangement uses TRBV4-3 and TRBJ2-7; 10 nucleotides line up with TRBD1. The sequenced sample was peripheral blood. The CDR3 loop reads CASSHRQGALDEQYF. In nucleotides, the CDR3 is TGCGCCAGCAGCCACAGACAGGGGGCTCTGGACGAGCAGTACTTC.